This T cell receptor beta chain is from a study of response to subunit inactivated influenza vaccine. TCRdb itself ran the RT-PCR reads through MiXCR, one entry per CDR3 protein. This sample has 500,000 to 600,000 distinct CDR3 sequences, with roughly 12% found just once. This clonotype came up many times. CDR3 length equals 15 residues. Germline V gives CDR1 KGHSH, CDR2 LQKENI. J was trimmed by 5 bases and V by 1 base; bases with no gene match: 5. These data were likewise used in another study, on T cells expressing NK-cell markers. That work states: In generating TCR beta cDNA, 5'RACE template switching with UMIs was used. Repertoire data for TCR beta were derived from sorted T cells (CD3+CD56+NKG2C+, CD3+CD56+NKG2C- and CD3+CD56-NKG2C+). Within several experiments, an anti-gamma-delta TCR antibody kept the sorting limited to alpha-beta TCR T cells. In more than five donors, dominant CD3+CD56+NKG2C+ clones formed roughly 1.0-7.5% of CD8+ cells. The CD3+CD56-NKG2C+ fraction of four donors was likewise dominated by these clonotypes.

This chain connects TRBV18 to TRBJ2-1; 7 positions match TRBD2. This clonotype was obtained from a man aged 50-60 years who received an inactivated influenza vaccine. The sequenced sample was PBMCs from blood, obtained on the day of vaccination. CDR3 DNA: TGTGCCAGCTCACCACGGCGCGGGGGAAACAATGAGCAGTTCTTC. Translation gives CASSPRRGGNNEQFF.